This T cell receptor (beta chain) was sequenced for a study of shared clonotypes between healthy human individuals (dated by TCRdb to the early 2020s). For context, the study as a whole: A couple of women and three men aged 18 to 49 years were included in the cohort. For each donor, three plates each were used for CD4 naive and CD4 memory, two plates were used for CD8 naive, and one plate was used for CD8 memory. To estimate repertoire size and how much clonotypes are shared between individuals, the study performed deep sequencing of blood TCR repertoires from about five healthy adults. Libraries were prepared and TCR repertoires were sequenced by different laboratories using diverse techniques, in order to increase sequencing depth and limit assay-specific biases. Between about 0.94 and 10 billion PBMCs per donor were obtained by leukapheresis. Summary of the overall study and its limitations: Sampling was restricted to blood, and TCR repertoires in tissue are likely to differ from TCR repertoires in blood. When a few donors were compared, the shared fraction of clonotypes was around 5% for naive CD4, around 3.6% for naive CD8, 2% to 2.5% for memory CD4, and 0.35% to 0.4% for memory CD8. The genetic and exposure-history diversity represented was limited by the small number of donors. Estimated clonotype richness was generally larger for naive than for memory subsets. Rarefaction of sorted-subset datasets indicated incomplete sequencing despite the large sequencing depth. Based on pairwise subsampling, the degree of clonotype sharing among donors was expected to be affected by sequencing depth. Clonotypes shared by all four sorted-subset donors showed higher generation probabilities than non-shared clonotypes.

The donors were healthy, HIV-negative adults with no recently reported acute infections or vaccinations. Only Caucasian adults living in Nashville, Tennessee, USA were represented among the donors. CD4+ T cells were enriched by magnetic negative selection, after which naive cells were positively selected on CD45RA and the negative fraction was taken as the memory subset. After blood collection by leukapheresis, PBMCs were isolated using Ficoll-Histopaque density gradient centrifugation and then cryopreserved in the vapor phase of liquid nitrogen. Purity and quantity of every magnetically sorted T cell population were checked by analytical flow cytometry. From each sorted fraction, genomic DNA was isolated and quantified by UV absorbance on a Nanodrop 2000c. Using the deep immunoSEQ assay, multiplex PCR amplified TCR CDR3 regions from genomic DNA. Genomic DNA extracted from each cell subset was distributed evenly over all wells of several immunoSEQ 96-well plates, and each plate served as one replicate. For sorted subsets, each replicate PCR was loaded with roughly 190 ng genomic DNA, equivalent to 25,000 to 30,000 T cell genomes. Purified libraries were measured with a Qubit 3.0 fluorometer, size-checked on a Bioanalyzer 2100, and measured again with the KAPA Library Quantification kit. Each immunoSEQ 96-well plate was sequenced on its own single-read 150-cycle Illumina NextSeq 550 flow cell. Processing in the source paper ran as follows. Because the immunoSEQ output included only junctional sequences and no quality scores, the filtering could not be the same as the filtering used for full-length reads. To assign V/J genes and CDR3, sequences were annotated using PyIR, a Python wrapper for IgBLAST v1.9, with IMGT germline references. Any read was removed if the V/J assignment was weak (E-value above 1e-6), the CDR3 was missing, or the read contained stop codons, out-of-frame junctions, or ambiguous translated residues. V3J clonotypes were defined as sequences sharing an identical inferred V gene, J gene, and CDR3 amino acid sequence. The percentage overlap between two repertoires was calculated by dividing the number of shared unique clonotypes by the size of the smaller repertoire. Three approaches were used to assess repertoire richness: RTK rarefaction, the Chao1 estimator, and Recon v2.1 estimates of unobserved clonotypes. OLGA was used to compute generation probabilities for all TCRbeta clonotypes that the gDNA method yielded from a handful of donors. The immuneACCESS repertoire file appears here via TCRdb, limited to in-frame rearrangements. These files lack a portion of the clones; in checked studies, under half of the deficit traces to unresolved V genes, and the cause of the others is not known. Clone size and the V and J calls come from that table; the DNA yielded D and trimming. For this sample the table gives around 2.5 million clones, of which 93% were detected only once. About 0.39% of the sample lies in the top ten.

Details on this clone: Its antigen is unknown. No much larger clone exists at a distance of one base, and base qualities are not known.

Source material: naive CD4+ T cells from PBMCs. The sample's cell subset or site, from its label and the paper: CD45RA+ positively selected. The receptor's source is a young man in good health. Some clones in this sample may be carry-over from other donors' samples.

The nucleotide sequence reads TGTGCCAGCAGCGGGGGTAACACAGATACGCAGTATTTT. It translates as CASSGGNTDTQYF. The chain is assembled from TRBV7-7 and TRBJ2-3, with the D segment possibly TRBD1 or TRBD2, each aligning over 5 bases. The CDR3 measures 13 amino acids from cysteine to phenylalanine. The entry retains the CDR3 DNA only, 39 bases that are in frame from base 1. The V and J ends are trimmed by 5 bases and 2 bases, leaving 8 bases between them. Per the germline V gene (reference sequence), SSHAT is the CDR1 and FNYEAQ is the CDR2. When the CDR3 is completed using the reference TRBV7-7 and TRBJ2-3 genes on either side, the full variable domain is GAGVSQSPRYKVTKRGQDVTLRCDPISSHATLYWYQQALGQGPEFLTYFNYEAQPDKSGLPSDRFSAERPEGSISTLTIQRTEQRDSAMYRCASSGGNTDTQYFGPGTRLTVL.